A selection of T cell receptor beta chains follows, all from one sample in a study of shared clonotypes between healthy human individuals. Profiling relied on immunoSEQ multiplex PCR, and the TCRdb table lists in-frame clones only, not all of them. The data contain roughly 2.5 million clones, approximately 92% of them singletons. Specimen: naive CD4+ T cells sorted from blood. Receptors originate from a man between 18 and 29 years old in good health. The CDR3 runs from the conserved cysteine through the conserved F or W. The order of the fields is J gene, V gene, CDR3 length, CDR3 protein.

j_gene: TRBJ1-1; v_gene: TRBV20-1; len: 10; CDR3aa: CSPPATEAFF
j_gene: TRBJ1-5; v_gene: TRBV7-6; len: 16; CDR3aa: CASSLPGQFSNQPQHF
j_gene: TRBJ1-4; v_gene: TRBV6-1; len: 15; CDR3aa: CASSESIKGGEKLFF
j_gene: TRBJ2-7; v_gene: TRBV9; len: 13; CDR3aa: CASSPRTKGEQYF
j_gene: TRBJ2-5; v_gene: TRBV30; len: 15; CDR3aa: CAWERELAGYETQYF
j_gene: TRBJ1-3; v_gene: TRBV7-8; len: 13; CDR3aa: CASSPGGGNTIYF
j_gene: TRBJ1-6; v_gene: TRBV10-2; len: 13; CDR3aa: CASSGQHNSPLHF
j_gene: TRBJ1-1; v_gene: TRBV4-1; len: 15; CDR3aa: CASSPQWIGNTEAFF
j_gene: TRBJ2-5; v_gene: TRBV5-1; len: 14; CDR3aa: CASSLGSGGETQYF
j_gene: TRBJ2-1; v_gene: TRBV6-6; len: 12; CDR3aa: CASRSQWNEQFF
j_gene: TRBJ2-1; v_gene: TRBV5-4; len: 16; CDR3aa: CASSLEGTVSYNEQFF
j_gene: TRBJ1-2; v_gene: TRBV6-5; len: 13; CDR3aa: CASSPTANYGYTF
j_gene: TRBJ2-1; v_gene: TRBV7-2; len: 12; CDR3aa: CASSLWAGEQFF
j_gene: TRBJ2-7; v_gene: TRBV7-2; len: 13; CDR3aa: CASSLTGTYEQYF
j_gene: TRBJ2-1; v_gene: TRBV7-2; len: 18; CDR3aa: CASSSRPGLAGVYNEQFF
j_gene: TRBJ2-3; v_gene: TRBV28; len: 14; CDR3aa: CASSFRQRTDTQYF
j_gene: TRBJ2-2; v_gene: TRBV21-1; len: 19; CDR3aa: CASSAQLDRGASNTGELFF